These 10 T cell receptor beta chains originate from one sample sequenced in a study of vaccination effects on CD4 cells after COVID-19. At the end of about 10 days of culture, CD4+ T cells were isolated. Two doses of BNT162b2 or mRNA-1273 vaccine were administered to participants. Clones were sequenced by immunoSEQ multiplex PCR, and TCRdb holds only the in-frame ones, with some missing. The data contain about 45,000 clones, around 70% of them seen just once; the ten biggest clones take up roughly 9.7%. These TCRs are of unknown antigen specificity. The sequences come from CD4+ T cells from PBMCs cultured without peptide, collected after COVID-19 vaccination. Every receptor here comes from a human donor who received a COVID-19 vaccine.

The chain is built from TRBV29-1 and TRBJ2-2, with D perhaps matching TRBD1 (5 bases). The ends were cut back, 4 bases at V and 5 bases at J, with 14 bases in the middle. This CDR3 comprises 14 residues. The germline gives CDR1 SQVTM, CDR2 ANQGSEA. The CDR3 region is CSVGTGAGTGELFF. The DNA for the CDR3 is TGCAGCGTTGGAACAGGTGCCGGAACCGGGGAGCTGTTTTTT.

This clone showed up just once. CDR3 bases: TGTGCCAGCAGTGAAGCTCAAACGGCAACTGAAAAAGCTTTCTTT. It yields the protein CASSEAQTATEKAFF. The chain couples TRBV6-1 to TRBJ1-1; D is uncertain. The CDR3 length is 15 residues. Germline-derived CDR1 and CDR2 are MNHNS and SASEGT. Trimming removed 0 bases from V and 9 bases from J, with 17 bases in between.

The genes are TRBV5-1 and TRBJ1-2, with TRBD1 identical over 9 bases. CDR3 length equals 13 residues. J gave up 8 bases and V 0 bases, and 2 bases lay outside the gene matches. CDR1 is SGHRS, CDR2 YFSETQ, per germline. CDR3 nucleotide sequence: TGCGCCAGCAGCTTGGCACAGGGGGCCGGCTACACCTTC. This translates into CASSLAQGAGYTF.

The chain links TRBV20-1 to TRBJ1-1; D remains ambiguous. The CDR3 consists of 12 residues. Germline lookup yields CDR1 DFQATT and CDR2 SNEGSKA (reference sequence). The V end lost 3 bases, the J end lost 5 bases, and 10 bases lay between the germline ends. CDR3 region: CSASIPETEAFF. The CDR3 region has the DNA TGCAGTGCTAGTATTCCGGAGACTGAAGCTTTCTTT.

The chain links TRBV5-1 to TRBJ1-3; possible D gene TRBD1, 6 bases. The CDR3 totals 16 residues. CDR1 is SGHRS, CDR2 YFSETQ, per germline. Trimming shortened V by 0 bases and J by 2 bases, and 12 bases separated the two germline ends. CDR3 DNA sequence: TGCGCCAGCAGCTTGGATCAGGGGTCGGCTGGAAACACCATATATTTT. Translated: CASSLDQGSAGNTIYF. Full variable domain (missing parts from reference TRBV5-1 and TRBJ1-3): KAGVTQTPRYLIKTRGQQVTLSCSPISGHRSVSWYQQTPGQGLQFLFEYFSETQRNKGNFPGRFSGRQFSNSRSEMNVSTLELGDSALYLCASSLDQGSAGNTIYFGEGSWLTVV.

The V call is TRBV6-5, the J call TRBJ2-1; 7 nucleotides match TRBD1. The ends lost 1 base at V and 3 bases at J; junction bases unmatched: 6. The CDR3 covers 16 residues. Germline lookup yields CDR1 MNHEY and CDR2 SVGAGI. The CDR3 region is CASSYLTGQIYNEQFF. Written as DNA, the CDR3 is TGTGCCAGCAGTTACTTAACGGGACAGATCTACAATGAGCAGTTCTTC.

The rearrangement links TRBV12-3 or TRBV12-4 to TRBJ1-2, with D possibly being TRBD1 (5 bases). The CDR3 runs to 13 residues. Trimming removed 5 bases at V and 7 bases at J, with 14 bases between. DNA for the CDR3: TGTGCCAGCAGTCTACAGGAGCTAAGTGGCTACACCTTC. Residues: CASSLQELSGYTF.

The chain recombines TRBV10-2 with TRBJ1-2; the match to TRBD1 covers 8 bases. Germline V gene data show CDR1 as WSHSY and CDR2 as SAAADI. The CDR3 spans 12 residues. The junction had 4 bases not matched to a gene; V was cut back by 6 bases and J by 7 bases. This CDR3 is CASSQGQGGYTF. CDR3 bases: TGCGCCAGCAGCCAAGGACAGGGTGGCTACACCTTC.

This clone has more than one count but fewer than ten. The chain's CDR3 is CASSFDLNSPLHF. The CDR3 DNA reads TGTGCCAGCAGCTTCGACCTAAATTCACCCCTCCACTTT. This rearrangement joins TRBV5-4 to TRBJ1-6; unclear D gene. V lost 2 bases and J lost 7, with 7 bases in between. Germline V gene sequence: CDR1 SGHNT, CDR2 YYREEE (reference sequence). The CDR3 runs 13 residues.

This clone was observed a few times. V usage is TRBV5-1 and J usage is TRBJ2-4, with unresolved D. The CDR3 runs 13 residues. Germline V gene lookup returns CDR1 SGHRS and CDR2 YFSETQ. V dropped 0 bases and J dropped 8 bases, with 9 bases sitting between them. DNA for the CDR3: TGCGCCAGCAGCTTGGAAGGGTTGGACATTCAGTACTTC. As protein: CASSLEGLDIQYF.